This TCR beta chain came from a study of T-cell reconstitution after alpha-beta-depleted transplantation in children. During its preparation, the TCRbeta library received unique molecular identifiers. MiXCR was run by TCRdb on the PCR reads, yielding one entry per CDR3 protein. The table shows a few hundred thousand distinct CDR3 sequences, with around 27% occurring only once. Notes on this clonotype: Antigen specificity is unknown.

Between the trimmed V and J ends, which lost 2 bases and 0 bases, there was a span of 9 bases. CDR1 SGHRS and CDR2 YFSETQ come from the germline V gene. This CDR3 is 15 amino acids long. Whole-study findings and limits: Some patients showed high day-60 TCRbeta diversity, which derived from surviving recipient T cells and thymic progenitors. Several hundred expanded graft clones reportedly were the source of alpha-beta T cells about two months after transplant. T-cell numbers and diversity one year post-transplant derived largely from freshly generated T cells.

This chain uses TRBV5-1 with TRBJ2-1; weak D call: TRBD2 (5 bases). The material sequenced was PBMCs, taken before TCRalphabeta/CD19-depleted stem cell transplant. This receptor was identified in a boy in the first two years of life with Wiskott-Aldrich syndrome, due to receive a stem cell transplant. CDR3: CASSLRAVSYNEQFF. The CDR3 DNA sequence: TGCGCCAGCAGCTTAAGAGCGGTCTCCTACAATGAGCAGTTCTTC.